This is a list of T cell receptor beta chains from one sample in a study of T cells in Graves' hyperthyroidism and ophthalmopathy. TCRdb re-derived calls from the multiplex PCR reads in MiXCR, one entry per CDR3 protein. The table shows around 380,000 distinct CDR3 sequences, with less than 15% occurring only once. Specimen: blood. The receptors come from a man aged 30-40 years with Graves' hyperthyroidism that later progressed to Graves' ophthalmopathy. CDR3s include the opening cysteine and the closing phenylalanine or tryptophan. The order of the fields is clone size, V gene, J gene, D gene, CDR3 DNA, CDR3 protein. A D gene is named only where the DNA matches it firmly. Some rows mark clone size as missing; the rest say once, few, many or name a class of expanded clone.

clone size: -
V gene: TRBV5-5
J gene: TRBJ2-1
D gene: TRBD1
CDR3 DNA: TGTGCCAGCAGCTTTCCGGGACAGATGTACGAGCAGTTCTTC
CDR3 protein: CASSFPGQMYEQFF

clone size: few
V gene: TRBV5-4
J gene: TRBJ1-1
D gene: -
CDR3 DNA: TGTGCCAGCAGCCGGGGGGGGGCACGGACTGAAGCTTTCTTT
CDR3 protein: CASSRGGARTEAFF

clone size: many
V gene: TRBV6-1
J gene: TRBJ2-7
D gene: TRBD1
CDR3 DNA: TGTGCCAGCAGAGAGAGGGACAGGCAGAAAACCTACGAGCAGTACTTC
CDR3 protein: CASRERDRQKTYEQYF

clone size: -
V gene: TRBV12-3/TRBV12-4
J gene: TRBJ2-1
D gene: -
CDR3 DNA: TGTGCCAGCAGTTTTTTGAGAGGTGAGCAGTTCTTC
CDR3 protein: CASSFLRGEQFF

clone size: many
V gene: TRBV12-3/TRBV12-4
J gene: TRBJ2-5
D gene: -
CDR3 DNA: TGTGCCAGCATTGGCCAAGAGGGGGAAGAGACCCAGTACTTC
CDR3 protein: CASIGQEGEETQYF

clone size: many
V gene: TRBV10-2
J gene: TRBJ2-3
D gene: TRBD2
CDR3 DNA: TGCGCCAGCCTCGGGCTAGCGGACACAGATACGCAGTATTTT
CDR3 protein: CASLGLADTDTQYF

clone size: many
V gene: TRBV6-5
J gene: TRBJ1-1
D gene: -
CDR3 DNA: TGTGCCAGCAGTTACCAAAGGGGGTTGAACACTGAAGCTTTCTTT
CDR3 protein: CASSYQRGLNTEAFF

clone size: many
V gene: TRBV2
J gene: TRBJ2-1
D gene: -
CDR3 DNA: TGTGCCAGCAGACAGTACAATGAGCAGTTCTTC
CDR3 protein: CASRQYNEQFF

clone size: -
V gene: TRBV12-3/TRBV12-4
J gene: TRBJ1-6
D gene: -
CDR3 DNA: TGTGCCAGCAGTTTTAGATTGAATAATTCACCCCTCCACTTT
CDR3 protein: CASSFRLNNSPLHF

clone size: few
V gene: TRBV6-1
J gene: TRBJ1-5
D gene: -
CDR3 DNA: TGTGCCAGCAGTGAATGGCAGGGTAATCAGCCCCAGCATTTT
CDR3 protein: CASSEWQGNQPQHF

clone size: few
V gene: TRBV5-1
J gene: TRBJ1-1
D gene: -
CDR3 DNA: TGCGCCAGCAGCCGCGGGGAGGTTACTGAAGCTTTCTTT
CDR3 protein: CASSRGEVTEAFF

clone size: many
V gene: TRBV4-1
J gene: TRBJ1-5
D gene: -
CDR3 DNA: TGCGCCAGCAGCCAAGGGACACAAGGGAATCAGCCCCAGCATTTT
CDR3 protein: CASSQGTQGNQPQHF

clone size: -
V gene: TRBV6-1
J gene: TRBJ2-3
D gene: TRBD2
CDR3 DNA: TGTGCCAGCAGTCAACCGGGACTAGCGGATGGCACAGATACGCAGTATTTT
CDR3 protein: CASSQPGLADGTDTQYF

clone size: few
V gene: TRBV11-3
J gene: TRBJ2-2
D gene: -
CDR3 DNA: TGTGCCAGCAGCTTAGCGGACAGATTTTACACCGGGGAGCTGTTTTTT
CDR3 protein: CASSLADRFYTGELFF

clone size: few
V gene: TRBV7-6
J gene: TRBJ2-1
D gene: -
CDR3 DNA: TGTGCCAGCAGCTTAGAAATCTCATGGACTAATGAGCAGTTCTTC
CDR3 protein: CASSLEISWTNEQFF

clone size: many
V gene: TRBV2
J gene: TRBJ1-5
D gene: TRBD1
CDR3 DNA: TGTGCCAGCAGACCGGGACAGGGGGCAGTTGGCAATCAGCCCCAGCATTTT
CDR3 protein: CASRPGQGAVGNQPQHF

clone size: -
V gene: TRBV9
J gene: TRBJ2-2
D gene: TRBD1
CDR3 DNA: TGTGCCAGCAGCGGGACAGGGTACGGGAAGCTGTTTTTT
CDR3 protein: CASSGTGYGKLFF

clone size: many
V gene: TRBV7-9
J gene: TRBJ2-2
D gene: -
CDR3 DNA: TGTGCCAGCAGCCCGAACCGGGAAGGCACCGGGGAGCTGTTTTTT
CDR3 protein: CASSPNREGTGELFF

clone size: few
V gene: TRBV4-1
J gene: TRBJ1-4
D gene: TRBD1
CDR3 DNA: TGCGCCAGCAGCCAATCTACAGGGGGCAATGAAAAACTGTTTTTT
CDR3 protein: CASSQSTGGNEKLFF

clone size: many
V gene: TRBV20-1
J gene: TRBJ1-2
D gene: -
CDR3 DNA: TGCAGTGCTAGAGACCAAAGGACCGCCACCAACTATGGCTACACCTTC
CDR3 protein: CSARDQRTATNYGYTF

clone size: many
V gene: TRBV24-1
J gene: TRBJ2-1
D gene: -
CDR3 DNA: TGTGCCACCAGTGAGTCGGGACGGCTGAGGACCAATGAGCAGTTCTTC
CDR3 protein: CATSESGRLRTNEQFF

clone size: many
V gene: TRBV6-1
J gene: TRBJ2-2
D gene: TRBD1
CDR3 DNA: TGTGCCAGCAGTAACGGACAGGGAGGCACCGGGGAGCTGTTTTTT
CDR3 protein: CASSNGQGGTGELFF

clone size: few
V gene: TRBV29-1
J gene: TRBJ1-1
D gene: TRBD1
CDR3 DNA: TGCAGCGTTGAAGATCCTTTGCGTGACAGGGCGGGTGAAGCTTTCTTT
CDR3 protein: CSVEDPLRDRAGEAFF

clone size: -
V gene: TRBV11-2
J gene: TRBJ1-1
D gene: TRBD1
CDR3 DNA: TGTGCCAGCAGTCACAGGGGGCGGGAGAACACTGAAGCTTTCTTT
CDR3 protein: CASSHRGRENTEAFF

clone size: few
V gene: TRBV14
J gene: TRBJ1-4
D gene: -
CDR3 DNA: TGTGCCAGCAGCCCCACAGGGTTTAAACTGTTTTTT
CDR3 protein: CASSPTGFKLFF